Sequencing of this T cell receptor (beta chain) was carried out in a study of cytomegalovirus exposure and HLA in healthy donors. The PCR was carried out with 60 Vbeta primers and 13 Jbeta primers. TCRdb's copy holds only in-frame clones and misses some; the assay was immunoSEQ multiplex PCR. The sample consists of more than 150,000 clones, more than 75% of them appearing once. Findings and limits, study-wide: Information on immune exposure was restricted to one variable (CMV serostatus). Per a prior analysis, the majority of TCR beta V segments were productive roughly 87% or roughly 30% of the time.

V lost 1 base to trimming and J lost 2 bases; unmatched junction nucleotides: 5. The CDR3 totals 16 residues. From germline, CDR1 is LNHDA and CDR2 SQIVND (reference sequence). Concerning this clone: Its specificity is not known.

The clonotype originates from a man in his forties in good health and CMV-seronegative. The J gene is TRBJ2-1, the V gene TRBV19; 7 bases are shared with TRBD2. The sample consisted of PBMCs. The CDR3 loop is CASSIAASGAYNEQFF. The DNA of the CDR3 is TGTGCCAGTAGTATAGCGGCTAGCGGAGCCTACAATGAGCAGTTCTTC. Combining the CDR3 with reference TRBV19 and TRBJ2-1 gives the whole variable domain DGGITQSPKYLFRKEGQNVTLSCEQNLNHDAMYWYRQDPGQGLRLIYYSQIVNDFQKGDIAEGYSVSREKKESFPLTVTSAQKNPTAFYLCASSIAASGAYNEQFFGPGTRLTVL.